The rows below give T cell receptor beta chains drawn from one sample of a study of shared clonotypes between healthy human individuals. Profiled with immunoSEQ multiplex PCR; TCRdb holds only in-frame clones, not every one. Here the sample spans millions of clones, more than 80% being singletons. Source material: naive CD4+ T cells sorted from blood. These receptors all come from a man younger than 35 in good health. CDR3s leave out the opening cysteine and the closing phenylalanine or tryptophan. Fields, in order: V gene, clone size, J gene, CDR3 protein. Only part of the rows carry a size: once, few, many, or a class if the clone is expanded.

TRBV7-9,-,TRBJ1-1,ASLTQGQAF
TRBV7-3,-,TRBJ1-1,ASSLMVGTEAF
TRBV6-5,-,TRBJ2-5,ASSRPGQGQETQY
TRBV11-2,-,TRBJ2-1,ASSPNGPLSNEQF
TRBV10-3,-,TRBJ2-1,AISLAGVYRDEQF
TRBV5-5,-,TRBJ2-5,ASSLGLERQETQY
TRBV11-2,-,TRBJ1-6,ASSSGQAYNSPLH
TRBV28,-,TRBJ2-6,ASSLRTRRSRPGANVLT
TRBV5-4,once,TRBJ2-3,ASSPPPPGPLTDTQY
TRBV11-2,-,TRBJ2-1,ASSLAPASGTNNEQF
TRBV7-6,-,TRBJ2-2,ASSLGGTVNTGELF
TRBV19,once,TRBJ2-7,ASSIRTGSHRTETYEQY
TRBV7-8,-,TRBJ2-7,ASSPGGGRRYEQY
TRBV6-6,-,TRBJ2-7,ASSQGRGQINEQY
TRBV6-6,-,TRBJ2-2,ASSYSMGTGELF
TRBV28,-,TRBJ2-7,ASSGDRTSYEQY
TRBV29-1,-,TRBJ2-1,SVEDLGNEQF
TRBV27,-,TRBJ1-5,ASSRWDGSNQPQH
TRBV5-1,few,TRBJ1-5,ASSLAGVSNQPQH
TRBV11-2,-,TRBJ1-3,ASSFGQGRIQSGNTIY
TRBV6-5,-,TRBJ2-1,ASSMGNEQF
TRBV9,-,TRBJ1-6,ASSVDPGYGDNSPLH
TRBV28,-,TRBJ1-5,ASSTGTHPNQPQH
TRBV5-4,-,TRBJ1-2,ASSLEPGGGYT
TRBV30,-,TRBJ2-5,AWSVIAGVETQY
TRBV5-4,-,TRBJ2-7,ASSLVDRAYEQY
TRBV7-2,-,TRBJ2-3,ASSRYRDRVTDTQY
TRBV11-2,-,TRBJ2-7,ASLRTSGGRGEQY
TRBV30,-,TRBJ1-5,AWSGGGGANQPQH
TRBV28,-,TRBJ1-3,ASSPAGGENVGNTIY
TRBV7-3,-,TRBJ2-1,ASSSLQGRYEQF
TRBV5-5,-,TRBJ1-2,ASSPDRTYGYT
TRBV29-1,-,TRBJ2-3,SVSPGQGPDTQY
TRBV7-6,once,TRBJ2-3,ASSRSGGSSTDTQY
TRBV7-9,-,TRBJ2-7,ASSSTSQGSSYEQY
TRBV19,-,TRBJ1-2,ASGRGTPYGYT
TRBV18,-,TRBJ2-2,ASSSPLAGASNTGELF
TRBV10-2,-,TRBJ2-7,ASSAGAHEQY
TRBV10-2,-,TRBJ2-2,ASGVQGPTGELF
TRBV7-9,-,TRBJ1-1,ASSARGQGMKTEAF
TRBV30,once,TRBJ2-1,AWDRGWENEQF
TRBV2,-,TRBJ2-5,ASRGASGAQETQY